The entry below describes one T cell receptor beta chain. The source of the sample is a study of memory CD4+ T cells and cytomegalovirus serostatus. Clones were sequenced by immunoSEQ multiplex PCR, and TCRdb holds only the in-frame ones, with some missing. The table has 45,000 to 65,000 clones, 60% to 85% seen once; the top ten hold about 1.5%. The sort gate was single viable CD3+CD4+CD8-CD45RO+ cells for memory CD4+ T cells. The germline V and J ends were trimmed by 4 bases and 5 bases, with 12 bases remaining between them. Germline CDR1 reads LGHNA; CDR2 reads YSLEER. There are 13 residues in the CDR3.

Sequencing was performed on memory CD4+ T cells from blood. This clonotype originated in an adult in good health and CMV-seropositive. The chain couples TRBV4-3 to TRBJ2-7; D is undetermined. The CDR3 region is CASSRLPGDEQYF. CDR3 in DNA: TGCGCCAGCAGCCGTCTTCCTGGGGACGAGCAGTACTTC.